This section outlines one T cell receptor beta chain sequence together with its context. It was with 60 Vbeta and 13 Jbeta primers that the PCR ran. Profiling relied on immunoSEQ multiplex PCR, and the TCRdb table lists in-frame clones only, not all of them. The data hold around 130,000 clones, with more than 70% observed a single time. This entry belongs to a study of cytomegalovirus exposure and HLA in healthy donors. This sequence was found in a woman in her sixties in good health and CMV-seronegative. Sample: PBMCs.

The CDR3 loop reads CATSREIGGEGRPQHF. The CDR3 nucleotides read TGTGCCACCAGCAGAGAGATAGGGGGAGAGGGTCGGCCCCAGCATTTT. The chain joins TRBV15 to TRBJ1-5; D possibly corresponds to TRBD1 (6 bases). This CDR3 has 16 residues. Germline V gene sequence: CDR1 LNHNV, CDR2 YYDKDF (reference sequence). V dropped 0 bases and J dropped 9 bases, with 18 bases sitting between them.